This T cell receptor beta chain was recorded in a study of blood T cells in healthy people across ages. Using a J-beta primer mix together with a sample-barcoded 5' primer, a second PCR was run for about 6 to 11 cycles. TCRdb ran MiXCR on the 5' RACE reads and lists one entry per CDR3 protein. The repertoire holds 600,000 to 850,000 distinct CDR3 sequences, with around 25% as singletons. V was pared by 1 base and J by 0 bases, with 8 bases between. Looked up from germline, CDR1 is SGHRS and CDR2 is YFSETQ. The CDR3 has 15 residues. The same specimen was also included in a second study, on T cells of mothers and their children. That report adds: M1S, a second-PCR primer, added sample barcodes and 2-4 random nucleotides.

The source material was blood. The TCR sequence derives from a boy between 5 and 17 years old in good health. The V call is TRBV5-1, the J call TRBJ2-1; D is perhaps TRBD1 or TRBD2 (5 bases each). CDR3 sequence (DNA): TGCGCCAGCAGCTTGCTGGGGGACTCCTACAATGAGCAGTTCTTC. It encodes CASSLLGDSYNEQFF.